This T cell receptor (beta chain) was captured by sequencing in a study of blood T cell repertoires in COVID-19. Study as a whole: COVID-19 samples, acute and convalescent, were from the United States, Italy and Spain. T cells, B-cell-depleted T cells, or PBMCs provided the cDNA or gDNA that served as material.

Methods used by the authors: Quantification of nucleated cells was approximated via reference gene primer amplification. Libraries were prepared by immunoSEQ multiplex PCR; TCRdb keeps only in-frame clonotypes and omits some of them. D and trimming come from the DNA, and the V and J calls and clone size come from that table. The repertoire consists of more than 100,000 clones, with over 60% occurring once and the leading ten covering about 4%. The V end lost 0 bases, the J end lost 7 bases, and 9 bases lay between the germline ends. The length of the CDR3 is 13 residues. Germline assignment: CDR1 KGHSH and CDR2 LQKENI.

The sample taken for sequencing was peripheral blood. This chain uses TRBV18 with TRBJ1-2; D unclear. The receptor was isolated from a woman older than 75 with acute or convalescent COVID-19. The CDR3 DNA reads TGTGCCAGCTCACCACCGGCAGGCGTTGGCTACACCTTC. Its translation is CASSPPAGVGYTF.